The entry below describes one T cell receptor beta chain. Amplification used 60 Vbeta primers and 13 Jbeta primers. Produced via immunoSEQ multiplex PCR; TCRdb's table is partial and in-frame only. Across 20,000 to 25,000 clones, the top ten clones capture approximately 15% of the sample. V was trimmed by 3 bases and J by 7 bases, leaving 16 bases between them. The CDR3 extends over 15 amino acids. In germline, CDR1 is SGHNT, CDR2 YENEEA. The data stem from a study of cytomegalovirus exposure and HLA in healthy donors. The TCR was taken from a male donor in good health and CMV-seropositive. The rearrangement joins TRBV11-3 to TRBJ2-1; TRBD2 is a possible D gene (6 bases). Sequencing was done on a sample of PBMCs. CDR3 nucleotide sequence: TGTGCCAGCAGCTTTGGGGGAGGAGCCTCTAATGAGCAGTTCTTC. It encodes CASSFGGGASNEQFF.